This T cell receptor (beta chain) stems from a study of cytomegalovirus exposure and HLA in healthy donors. As regards this clone: Its antigen is as yet unknown.

60 Vbeta and 13 Jbeta primers were used in PCR. Method: immunoSEQ multiplex PCR; TCRdb's copy keeps in-frame clones and lacks some. The table records 54,000 or so clones, about two thirds of them present only once. The germline V and J ends were trimmed by 6 bases and 5 bases, with 15 bases remaining between them. CDR3 length: 14 residues. The germline gives CDR1 SGHNT, CDR2 YYREEE (reference sequence). The study's findings and limits: An apparent linkage of common viral pathogens to several of the most significant clusters emerged in a later analysis. Being productive about 87% or about 30% of the time was typical of most TCR beta V segments in an earlier analysis. It was likely that a cluster of highly shared sequence variants was a sequencing artifact.

The sample consisted of PBMCs. The receptor's source is a woman aged 55-70 years in good health and CMV-seropositive. The chain links TRBV5-4 to TRBJ1-5, with D possibly TRBD1 on 6 matching bases. The CDR3 DNA follows: TGTGCCAGCACCTACAGGGAGCCGGATCAGCCCCAGCATTTT. It encodes CASTYREPDQPQHF.